This is a list of T cell receptor beta chains from one sample in a study of blood T cell repertoires in COVID-19. This table comes from immunoSEQ multiplex PCR, and its TCRdb copy is limited to in-frame clones, with some not included. The sample consists of about 360,000 clones, about 87% of them appearing once. Material for sequencing was peripheral blood. The origin of the receptors is a human donor in a cohort sampled during active COVID-19. Each CDR3 is given with its conserved first and last residue. The D gene is left open where the match is weak. Not all rows give a size; the values are once, few, many and, for expanded clones, a class.

TRBJ2-7,.,TRBV19,.,TGTGCCAGTAGTATGGCACAGGCAATGACGGAGCAGTACTTC,CASSMAQAMTEQYF
TRBJ1-5,few,TRBV5-1,.,TGCGCCAGCAGCTCATATGGTACCTCAGTAAGAGAGGGAGACGGCAATCAGCCCCAGCATTTT,CASSSYGTSVREGDGNQPQHF
TRBJ2-3,few,TRBV5-5,TRBD2,TGTGCCAGCAGCTTGGGTACTAGCGGGGGGGGAGATACGCAGTATTTT,CASSLGTSGGGDTQYF
TRBJ2-3,.,TRBV7-2,TRBD1,TGTGCCAGCAGCCCAGGAGCACAGGGGTGGACGCAGTATTTT,CASSPGAQGWTQYF
TRBJ1-1,.,TRBV5-4,.,TGTGCCTACTACAGGAGACAAGAAGCTTTCTTT,CAYYRRQEAFF
TRBJ2-2,.,TRBV27,TRBD2,TGTGCCAGCAGTTTAATAGCGGGAGGGCCAATCGGGGAGCTGTTTTTT,CASSLIAGGPIGELFF
TRBJ1-2,.,TRBV10-3,TRBD1,TGTGCCATCACCGAGGGGGGACAGGAGGAGGGGACCGGCCACTACACCTTC,CAITEGGQEEGTGHYTF
TRBJ2-3,.,TRBV5-5,.,TGTGCCAGCAGCCCGACAGGAAGCACAGATACGCAGTATTTT,CASSPTGSTDTQYF
TRBJ1-5,few,TRBV19,.,TGTGCCAGTAGTATCCAGGACAGTCGTTATAGGAATCAGCCCCAGCATTTT,CASSIQDSRYRNQPQHF
TRBJ1-1,.,TRBV7-8,TRBD1,TGTGCCAGCAGCTTTAAGGTGAGGGGGCTGGACACTGAAGCTTTCTTT,CASSFKVRGLDTEAFF
TRBJ2-3,.,TRBV27,.,TGTGCCAGCAGAGGAAGACAGTTATCTAGCACAGATACGCAGTATTTT,CASRGRQLSSTDTQYF
TRBJ2-5,.,TRBV2,.,TGTGCCAGCAGTGAGGAGAGGGATCAAGAGACCCAGTACTTC,CASSEERDQETQYF
TRBJ1-5,.,TRBV7-9,TRBD1,TGTGCCAGCAGCTTAGCCAGACAGGGGAAGCAAGATCAGCCCCAGCATTTT,CASSLARQGKQDQPQHF
TRBJ1-2,once,TRBV5-1,TRBD1,TGCGCCAGCAGCGGGGGACAGGGACCGAGCTATGGCTACACCTTC,CASSGGQGPSYGYTF
TRBJ2-7,.,TRBV27,TRBD2,TGTGCCAGCAGTTTAGGGGCGGGGGGCTACGAGCAGTACTTC,CASSLGAGGYEQYF
TRBJ2-2,few,TRBV13,.,TGTGCCAGCAGCTTACGCCCGGCGGACACCGGGGAGCTGTTTTTT,CASSLRPADTGELFF
TRBJ1-5,.,TRBV5-1,TRBD1,TGCGCCAGCAGCTTGGAACCGGGACAGGGATCCTCTCAGCCCCAGCATTTT,CASSLEPGQGSSQPQHF
TRBJ1-1,.,TRBV13,TRBD1,TGTGCCAGCAGCCACCCCAATAAGGGGACAGGGGGCTGGTTGGACACTGAAGCTTTCTTT,CASSHPNKGTGGWLDTEAFF
TRBJ1-2,.,TRBV11-2,.,TGTGCCAGCAGCTTATACCCCCGGACTAAATTTGGGGATGGCTACACCTTC,CASSLYPRTKFGDGYTF
TRBJ1-3,.,TRBV5-1,.,TGCGCCAGCAGCACCGCTCCCGGGACAGGAAACACCATATATTTT,CASSTAPGTGNTIYF
TRBJ1-2,.,TRBV4-1,TRBD1,TGCGCCAGCAGCCAACATACGGGGGACAGAAACTATGGCTACACCTTC,CASSQHTGDRNYGYTF
TRBJ2-1,.,TRBV9,TRBD2,TGTGCCAGCAGCGCCAGACTAGCGGGAGGCTACAATGAGCAGTTCTTC,CASSARLAGGYNEQFF
TRBJ1-1,few,TRBV2,TRBD1,TGTGCCAGCAGTGTAATAGGACAGGTGAACACTGAAGCTTTCTTT,CASSVIGQVNTEAFF
TRBJ2-2,.,TRBV7-3,TRBD2,TGTGCCAGCAGCCAGGGACTAGCAACCGGGGAGCTGTTTTTT,CASSQGLATGELFF
TRBJ2-7,few,TRBV30,TRBD2,TGTGCCTGGGCTTCCCTAGCGGGAGGGCCGCGCGAGCAGTACTTC,CAWASLAGGPREQYF
TRBJ2-4,.,TRBV3-1/TRBV3-2,.,TGTGCCAGCAGCCAACACGTACAAAGCATTCAGTACTTC,CASSQHVQSIQYF
TRBJ1-1,few,TRBV10-1,.,TGCGCCAGCAGTGGATCCGGGGACACTGAAGCTTTCTTT,CASSGSGDTEAFF
TRBJ2-7,.,TRBV25-1,TRBD1,TGTGCCAGCAGTGCACCGGGACAGGTCTACGAGCAGTACTTC,CASSAPGQVYEQYF
TRBJ2-5,.,TRBV7-3,.,TGTGCCAGCAGCTTAAGTCCACAAGAGACCCAGTACTTC,CASSLSPQETQYF
TRBJ1-1,few,TRBV7-2,.,TGTGCCAGCAGCCGGATTGGGGGGGACACTGAAGCTTTCTTT,CASSRIGGDTEAFF
TRBJ1-2,.,TRBV7-2,TRBD1,TGTGCCAGCAGCCTTCTCGGACAGGGTAACGGCTACACCTTC,CASSLLGQGNGYTF
TRBJ1-5,.,TRBV7-8,.,TGTGCCAGCAGCTTTACAGGGATGCAGCCCCAGCATTTT,CASSFTGMQPQHF
TRBJ2-2,.,TRBV2,.,TGTGCCAGCAGTGAGAATCCAGGACGGGGGACCGGGGAGCTGTTTTTT,CASSENPGRGTGELFF
TRBJ1-1,.,TRBV6-6,TRBD1,TGTGCCAGCAGCCGACAGGGGGCCACTGAAGCTTTCTTT,CASSRQGATEAFF
TRBJ2-2,.,TRBV2,TRBD1,TGTGCCAGCAGAGATACCCGACAGGGAACTACCGGGGAGCTGTTTTTT,CASRDTRQGTTGELFF
TRBJ2-5,.,TRBV3-1/TRBV3-2,.,TGTGCCAGCGGGACGGAGGGGACCCAGTACTTC,CASGTEGTQYF